This TCR beta chain was observed in a study of T cell responses to AZD1222 COVID-19 vaccine. Sequencing used immunoSEQ multiplex PCR; TCRdb keeps in-frame clones, though not all of them. In the table there are tens of thousands of clones, roughly 88% of which are singletons. Remarks on this clone: Its antigen remains unknown.

This CDR3 is 12 amino acids long. Trimming pared 6 bases from V and 7 bases from J, leaving 12 bases between. The germline CDR1 and CDR2 sequences are MDHEN and SYDVKM. Findings and caveats of the study: Donors were largely white British and mainly female; clonal diversity was possibly underestimated. At baseline, just a handful of AZD1222 recipients tested seropositive. Reportedly, close to half of spike-specific TCRs are directed against unmutated variant regions.

The V gene is TRBV28, the J gene TRBJ1-1; no definite D call. The sample here was peripheral blood, taken 28 days after the second AZD1222 dose. The receptor was derived from an adult who received the AZD1222 COVID-19 vaccine. CDR3 nucleotide sequence: TGTGCCAGCAGACCCAAACTTCGTGAAGCTTTCTTT. Translated, it gives CASRPKLREAFF.